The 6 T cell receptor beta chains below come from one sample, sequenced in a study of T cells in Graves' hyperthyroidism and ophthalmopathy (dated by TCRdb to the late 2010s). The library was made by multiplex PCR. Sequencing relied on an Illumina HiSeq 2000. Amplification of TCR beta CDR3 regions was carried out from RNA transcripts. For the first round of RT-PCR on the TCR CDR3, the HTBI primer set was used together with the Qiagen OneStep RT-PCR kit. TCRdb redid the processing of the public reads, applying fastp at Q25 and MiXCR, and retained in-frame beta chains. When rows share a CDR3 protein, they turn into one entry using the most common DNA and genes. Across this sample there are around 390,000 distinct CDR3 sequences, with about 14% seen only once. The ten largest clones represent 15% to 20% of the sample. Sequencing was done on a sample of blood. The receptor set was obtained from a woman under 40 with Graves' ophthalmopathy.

CDR3 loop: CASGRTGAEDEQYF. CDR3 coding DNA: TGTGCCAGCGGGCGGACAGGGGCGGAGGACGAGCAGTACTTC. The chain links TRBV11-2 to TRBJ2-7; 9 nucleotides align to TRBD1. This CDR3 has 14 amino acids. The germline gives CDR1 SGHAT, CDR2 FQNNGV. The junction had 10 bases not matched to a gene; V was cut back by 8 bases and J by 5 bases.

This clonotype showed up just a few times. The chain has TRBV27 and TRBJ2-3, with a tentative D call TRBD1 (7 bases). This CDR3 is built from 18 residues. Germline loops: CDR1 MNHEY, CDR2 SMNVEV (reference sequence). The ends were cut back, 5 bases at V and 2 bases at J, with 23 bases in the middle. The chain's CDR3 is CASSIRQGRAGPTDTQYF. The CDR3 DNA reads TGTGCCAGCAGTATCAGACAGGGACGGGCGGGGCCCACAGATACGCAGTATTTT.

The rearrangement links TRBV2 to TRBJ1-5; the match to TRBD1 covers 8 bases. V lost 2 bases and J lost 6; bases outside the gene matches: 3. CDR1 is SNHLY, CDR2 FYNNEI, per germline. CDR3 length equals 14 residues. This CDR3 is CASSEQGAIQPQHF. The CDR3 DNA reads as TGTGCCAGCAGTGAACAGGGGGCAATTCAGCCCCAGCATTTT.

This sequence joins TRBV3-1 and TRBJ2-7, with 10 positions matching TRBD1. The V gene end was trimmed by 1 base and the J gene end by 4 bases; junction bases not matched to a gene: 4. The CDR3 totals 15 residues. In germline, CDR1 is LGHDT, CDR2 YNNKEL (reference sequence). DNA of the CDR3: TGTGCCAGCAGCCAAGGCGGGACAGGGGATTACGAGCAGTACTTC. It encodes CASSQGGTGDYEQYF.

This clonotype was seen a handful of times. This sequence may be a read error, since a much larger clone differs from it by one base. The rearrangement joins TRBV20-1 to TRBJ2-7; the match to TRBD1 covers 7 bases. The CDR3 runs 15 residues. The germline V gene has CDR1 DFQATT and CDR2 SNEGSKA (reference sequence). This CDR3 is CSAGDRGGHRYEQYF. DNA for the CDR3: TGCAGTGCTGGAGATCGAGGGGGCCATCGGTACGAGCAGTACTTC.

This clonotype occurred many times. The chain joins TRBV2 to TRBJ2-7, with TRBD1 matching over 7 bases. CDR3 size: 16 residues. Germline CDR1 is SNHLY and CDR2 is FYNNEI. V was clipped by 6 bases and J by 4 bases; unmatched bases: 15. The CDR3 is CASRTRTTGTEYEQYF. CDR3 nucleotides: TGTGCCAGCAGAACCCGGACAACCGGGACAGAGTACGAGCAGTACTTC.